This record covers a single T cell receptor beta chain. The antigen is undetermined. Unique molecular identifiers were built into the TCR beta cDNA libraries. TCRdb used MiXCR to reprocess the PCR reads, holding one entry per CDR3 protein. Of 500,000 to 600,000 distinct CDR3 sequences detected, 40% to 50% appear once; the ten largest clones hold more than 1.5%. V gave up 3 bases and J gave up 2 bases, with 11 bases separating them. CDR1 MGHRA and CDR2 YSYEKL come from the germline V gene. CDR3 length: 14 residues. This record belongs to a study of post-analysis software for immune sequencing data. Overall study: The study covered relapsing-remitting, secondary progressive and progressive-relapsing courses of multiple sclerosis. Regarding the study as a whole: A significant reduction in normalized Chao1 diversity was observed in multiple sclerosis patients versus controls. Comparison of patients with controls showed about 5 TRBV segments more frequent in patients, TRBV5-6, TRBV5-1 and TRBV20-1 among them.

Sequencing was carried out using blood. The chain employs TRBV4-1 and TRBJ2-7; tentative D call: TRBD1 (6 bases). This receptor was taken from a girl under 18 with multiple sclerosis. The CDR3 DNA sequence: TGCGCCAGCAGCCATGCGACAGGAACCTACGAGCAGTACTTC. Translation gives CASSHATGTYEQYF.